These T cell receptor beta chains were read from a single sample in a study of T cells in localized non-small cell lung cancer. Repertoires were generated with immunoSEQ multiplex PCR, while TCRdb's copy carries only in-frame clones and drops some. Among more than 20,000 clones, 84% were seen once, and the ten largest hold roughly 4.8%. The sample in question was PBMCs, obtained before any cancer treatment. All receptors come from a man aged 35 to 70 with stage II lung adenocarcinoma. Each CDR3 is given with its conserved first and last residue. D genes are given only for firm matches. The size field is filled for only some rows; it gives once, few, many or a size class.

j_call v_call clone_size d_call cdr3_nt cdr3_aa
TRBJ2-3 TRBV19 few - TGTGCCAGTAGTCAAGGAGATACGCAGTATTTT CASSQGDTQYF
TRBJ2-4 TRBV6-1 - TRBD2 TGTGCCAGCAGTGAGACTAGCGGGGGGTATTCAGACATTCAGTACTTC CASSETSGGYSDIQYF
TRBJ1-1 TRBV9 few - TGTGCCAGCAGCGTAGGGGTCATGAACACTGAAGCTTTCTTT CASSVGVMNTEAFF
TRBJ1-2 TRBV7-9 - - TGTGCCAGCAGCACTCAACAGGGAAACTATGGCTACACCTTC CASSTQQGNYGYTF
TRBJ2-1 TRBV7-2 - - TGTGCCAGCACCCTCTCCTACAATGAGCAGTTCTTC CASTLSYNEQFF
TRBJ1-2 TRBV18 - - TGTGCCAGCTCACCACCTCAGGGAACGAACTATGGCTACACCTTC CASSPPQGTNYGYTF
TRBJ1-1 TRBV6-1 few - TGTGCCAGCAGGACCCCCGGGAAACCCCACACTGAAGCTTTCTTT CASRTPGKPHTEAFF
TRBJ1-1 TRBV1 - - TGCACCAGCAGCCAAGATAACGGACGGCCGGGGACCACTGAAGCTTTCTTT CTSSQDNGRPGTTEAFF
TRBJ2-1 TRBV11-2 - TRBD2 TGTGCCAGCAGCTGGATACCGGGACTAGCGGGGAATGAGCAGTTCTTC CASSWIPGLAGNEQFF
TRBJ2-5 TRBV9 - - TGTGCCAGCAGCGTCTCGCAAAAAGAGACCCAGTACTTC CASSVSQKETQYF
TRBJ1-1 TRBV6-6 - - TGTGCCAGCGCCTGGACGGTGACAGGGAACACTGAAGCTTTCTTT CASAWTVTGNTEAFF
TRBJ2-5 TRBV18 - - TGTGCCAGCTCTCCCACCCCAGGGGAAGAGACCCAGTACTTC CASSPTPGEETQYF
TRBJ2-7 TRBV30 - TRBD2 TGTGCCTGGAGTACTAGCGGAAACTACGAGCAGTACTTC CAWSTSGNYEQYF
TRBJ2-7 TRBV21-1 - - TGTGCCAGCAGCAAAGAGGGGACACCCTACGAGCAGTACTTC CASSKEGTPYEQYF
TRBJ2-7 TRBV18 - TRBD1 TGTGCCAGCTCACCACCTAACAGGGGTTTGGACGAGCAGTACTTC CASSPPNRGLDEQYF
TRBJ1-2 TRBV6-1 few - TGTGCCAGCAGTGAAGCGCTTAGGCAGGGGTATGGCTACACCTTC CASSEALRQGYGYTF